These 19 T cell receptor beta chains share one sample of origin, sequenced in a study of blood T cell repertoires in COVID-19. This table comes from immunoSEQ multiplex PCR, and its TCRdb copy is limited to in-frame clones, with some not included. The sample shows 150,000 to 200,000 clones, 75% to 90% of them seen only once. Specimen: PBMCs or T cells enriched from blood (not recorded which). The receptor set was obtained from a man aged 40-50 years who had recovered from COVID-19.

This chain joins TRBV5-1 and TRBJ2-1; 15 nucleotides match TRBD2. CDR3 length: 15 residues. Per germline, CDR1 SGHRS and CDR2 YFSETQ. Trimming at V came to 3 bases and at J to 7 bases, leaving 2 bases not matched to a gene. The DNA for the CDR3 is TGCGCCAGCAGCTGGACTAGCGGGAGGGCGAATGAGCAGTTCTTC. Translated, it gives CASSWTSGRANEQFF.

This clone was detected only a few times. This rearrangement joins TRBV2 to TRBJ1-6, with no clear D. V dropped 8 bases and J dropped 0 bases, with 8 bases sitting between them. Looked up from germline, CDR1 is SNHLY and CDR2 is FYNNEI. The CDR3 totals 14 residues. The CDR3 reads CASEESSYNSPLHF. The CDR3 region has the DNA TGTGCCAGCGAGGAGAGCTCCTATAATTCACCCCTCCACTTT.

The J gene is TRBJ2-5, the V gene TRBV7-2; 14 bases are a match to TRBD2. Germline CDR1 and CDR2: SGHTA and FQGNSA. Trimming at V came to 3 bases and at J to 5 bases, leaving 5 bases not matched to a gene. The CDR3 is made up of 16 amino acids. The CDR3 nucleotides are TGTGCCAGCAGCTTCGGGGGACTAGCGGGAGCTGAGACCCAGTACTTC. Encoded protein: CASSFGGLAGAETQYF.

The chain recombines TRBV6-5 with TRBJ1-1, with TRBD1 as a possible D gene (5 bases). This CDR3 has 13 amino acids. Germline loops: CDR1 MNHEY, CDR2 SVGAGI. Trimming removed 2 bases at V and 1 base at J, with 5 bases between. The CDR3 DNA is TGTGCCAGCAGTTACACAGGGAACACTGAAGCTTTCTTT. Translation gives CASSYTGNTEAFF.

The chain employs TRBV20-1 and TRBJ2-3; D is ambiguous. Germline V gene lookup returns CDR1 DFQATT and CDR2 SNEGSKA (reference sequence). The ends were cut back, 7 bases at V and 0 bases at J, with 5 bases in the middle. This CDR3 is built from 11 residues. The CDR3 is CSVPSTDTQYF. The CDR3 DNA follows: TGCAGTGTTCCTAGCACAGATACGCAGTATTTT.

The V call is TRBV19, the J call TRBJ2-7, with TRBD1 as a possible D gene (7 bases). The CDR3 spans 14 residues. With 1 base removed from V and 4 bases from J, the gap between germline ends came to 11 bases. The germline V gene encodes CDR1 LNHDA and CDR2 SQIVND (reference sequence). The CDR3 coding sequence is TGTGCCAGTAGTATAGTGGCAGGGGGGTACGAGCAGTACTTC. It yields the protein CASSIVAGGYEQYF.

The chain combines TRBV5-5 with TRBJ1-5; D remains unclear. The CDR3 extends over 16 amino acids. The germline CDR1 and CDR2 sequences are SGHKS and YYEKEE (reference sequence). Trimming took off 2 bases at V and 4 bases at J, with 16 bases between the two ends. CDR3 bases: TGTGCCAGCAGCTTAGGACCCCTGAGGGTTAATCAGCCCCAGCATTTT. Protein product: CASSLGPLRVNQPQHF.

The genes are TRBV9 and TRBJ1-6; possibly TRBD1 for D (6 bases). Trimming cost V 3 bases and J 8 bases, with 15 bases left between them. CDR1 is SGDLS and CDR2 is YYNGEE in the germline V gene. The CDR3 runs to 15 residues. The CDR3 sequence is CASSASSNRDSPLHF. CDR3 bases: TGTGCCAGCAGCGCAAGCTCGAACAGGGATTCACCCCTCCACTTT.

Here the CDR3 reads CATRYQGQPQHF. Written as DNA, the CDR3 is TGTGCCACCCGATATCAGGGCCAGCCCCAGCATTTT. The genes are TRBV28 and TRBJ1-5; TRBD1 is a possible D gene (5 bases). Between the trimmed V and J ends, which lost 10 bases and 7 bases, there was a span of 14 bases. Germline CDR1 MDHEN, CDR2 SYDVKM. The CDR3 loop spans 12 amino acids. The full variable domain, completed using reference TRBV28 and TRBJ1-5, is DVKVTQSSRYLVKRTGEKVFLECVQDMDHENMFWYRQDPGLGLRLIYFSYDVKMKEKGDIPEGYSVSREKKERFSLILESASTNQTSMYLCATRYQGQPQHFGDGTRLSIL.

The chain combines TRBV5-1 with TRBJ2-7; 15 bases are shared with TRBD2. The CDR3 is 19 amino acids. CDR1 SGHRS and CDR2 YFSETQ come from the germline V gene. V trimming: 4 bases; J trimming: 2 bases; junction bases outside the gene matches: 13. CDR3 DNA sequence: TGCGCCAGCAGCCCCCGACAGGGAGGGACTAGCGGGAGGACCTACGAGCAGTACTTC. Protein product: CASSPRQGGTSGRTYEQYF.

In its sample, this clone was seen once. V gene TRBV3-1 (or the pseudogene TRBV3-2) combines with J gene TRBJ1-1; D is ambiguous. This CDR3 region has 15 residues. CDR1 is LGHDT, CDR2 YNNKEL, per germline (reference sequence). V lost 3 bases, J lost 7 bases, and 18 bases lay in between. Written as DNA, the CDR3 is TGTGCCAGCAGCCACTATCCCCGGGGATGGGGTGAAGCTTTCTTT. This gives the protein CASSHYPRGWGEAFF.

In nucleotides, the CDR3 is TGCGCCAGCAGCTTGGACAGGAACACAGATACGCAGTATTTT. It codes for CASSLDRNTDTQYF. The chain is built from TRBV5-1 and TRBJ2-3; the D gene is possibly TRBD1 (5 bases). The CDR3 contains 14 residues. The germline V gene has CDR1 SGHRS and CDR2 YFSETQ. Deletions cut 0 bases from V and 2 bases from J, with 7 bases between.

The genes are TRBV4-2 and TRBJ2-1, with 7 positions matching TRBD2. Germline CDR1 is LGHNA and CDR2 is YNFKEQ. V shed 5 bases and J 2 bases; nucleotides not matched to a gene: 9. There are 16 residues in the CDR3. Written as DNA, the CDR3 is TGTGCCAGCAGCGAGCGGGGAGGATTTACCTACAATGAGCAGTTCTTC. Translation gives CASSERGGFTYNEQFF.

V is TRBV18 and J is TRBJ1-2, with a possible D match to TRBD1 (5 bases). The CDR3 runs to 12 residues. Germline V gene sequence: CDR1 KGHSH, CDR2 LQKENI. V dropped 1 base and J dropped 8 bases, with 8 bases sitting between them. The chain's CDR3 is CASSPQGQGYTF. The CDR3, as DNA: TGTGCCAGCTCACCACAGGGGCAAGGCTACACCTTC.

Comments on this clone: A read error may account for a junction end that differs from germline. V gene TRBV12-5 combines with J gene TRBJ2-1, with 11 bases matching TRBD2. CDR1 LGHNT and CDR2 FRNRAP come from the germline V gene. The CDR3 extends over 12 amino acids. The DNA of the CDR3 is TGTGCTGGTGGACTAGCGGGCAGAGAGCAGTTCTTC. Protein sequence: CAGGLAGREQFF.

The chain employs TRBV9 and TRBJ1-2, with a tentative D call TRBD1 (6 bases). CDR1 is SGDLS, CDR2 YYNGEE, per germline. V was pared by 1 base and J by 2 bases, with 6 bases between. The CDR3 spans 13 residues. In DNA, the CDR3 is TGTGCCAGCAGCGTACAGGGGAACTATGGCTACACCTTC. Its translation: CASSVQGNYGYTF.

This rearrangement joins TRBV29-1 to TRBJ2-7; possibly TRBD2 for D (5 bases). The CDR3 runs to 17 residues. Germline CDR1 and CDR2: SQVTM and ANQGSEA. The V and J ends lost 6 bases and 1 base respectively, with 25 bases between them. In DNA form, the CDR3 reads TGCAGCGTGACTACGAACGATCAAACAAAGGTATCCTACGAGCAGTACTTC. Translated: CSVTTNDQTKVSYEQYF.

The CDR3 DNA reads TGTGCCACCAGCAGAGCAGGGAAGGACCAGCCCCAGCATTTT. Translating gives CATSRAGKDQPQHF. The chain is built from TRBV15 and TRBJ1-5; a possible D gene is TRBD1 (5 bases). The V gene's germline CDR1 is LNHNV and CDR2 YYDKDF (reference sequence). V lost 1 base to trimming and J lost 7 bases, with 11 bases between them. The CDR3 runs to 14 residues.

The genes are TRBV12-3 or TRBV12-4 and TRBJ2-7; 7 nucleotides match TRBD2. This CDR3 spans 11 amino acids. The J segment lost 10 bases and the V segment lost 2 bases, leaving 2 bases of the junction unmatched. The CDR3 reads CASSLRGVQYF. Written as DNA, the CDR3 is TGTGCCAGCAGTTTACGGGGGGTTCAGTACTTC.